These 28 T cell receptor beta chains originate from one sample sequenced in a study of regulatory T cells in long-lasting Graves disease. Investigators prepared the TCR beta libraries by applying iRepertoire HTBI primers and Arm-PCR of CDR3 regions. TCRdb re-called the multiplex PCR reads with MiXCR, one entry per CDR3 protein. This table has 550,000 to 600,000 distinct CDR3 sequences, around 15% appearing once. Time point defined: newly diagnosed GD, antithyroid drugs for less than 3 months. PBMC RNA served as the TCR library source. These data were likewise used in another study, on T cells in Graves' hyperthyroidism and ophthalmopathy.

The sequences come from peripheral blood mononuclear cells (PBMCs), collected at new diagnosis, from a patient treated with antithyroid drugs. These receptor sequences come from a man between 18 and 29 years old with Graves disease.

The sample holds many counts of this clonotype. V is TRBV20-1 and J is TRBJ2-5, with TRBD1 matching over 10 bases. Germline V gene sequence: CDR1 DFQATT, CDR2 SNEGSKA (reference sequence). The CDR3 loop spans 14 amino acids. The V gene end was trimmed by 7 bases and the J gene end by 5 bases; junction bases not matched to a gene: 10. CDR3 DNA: TGCAGTGGACGACAGGGGGCGGGCGGGGAGACCCAGTACTTC. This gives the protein CSGRQGAGGETQYF.

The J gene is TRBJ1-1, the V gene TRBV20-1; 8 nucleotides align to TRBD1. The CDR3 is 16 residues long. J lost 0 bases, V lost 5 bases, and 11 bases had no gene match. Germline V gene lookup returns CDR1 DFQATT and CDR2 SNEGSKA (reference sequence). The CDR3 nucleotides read TGCAGTGCTTTGGGAATGACAGGGGCCTTGAACACTGAAGCTTTCTTT. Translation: CSALGMTGALNTEAFF.

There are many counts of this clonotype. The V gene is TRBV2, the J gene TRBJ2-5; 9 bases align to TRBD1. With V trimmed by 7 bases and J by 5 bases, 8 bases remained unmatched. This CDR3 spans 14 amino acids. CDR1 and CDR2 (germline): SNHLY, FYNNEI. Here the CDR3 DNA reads TGTGCCAGCACCAACCCCGGACAGGGGGAGACCCAGTACTTC. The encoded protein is CASTNPGQGETQYF.

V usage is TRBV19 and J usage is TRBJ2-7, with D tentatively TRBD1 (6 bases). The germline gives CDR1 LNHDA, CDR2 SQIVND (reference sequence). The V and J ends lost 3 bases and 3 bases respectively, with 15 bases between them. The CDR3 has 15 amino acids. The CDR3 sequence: CASSITGQRNYEQYF. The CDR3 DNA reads TGTGCCAGTAGTATTACTGGACAGCGAAACTACGAGCAGTACTTC. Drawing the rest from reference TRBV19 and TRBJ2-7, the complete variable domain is DGGITQSPKYLFRKEGQNVTLSCEQNLNHDAMYWYRQDPGQGLRLIYYSQIVNDFQKGDIAEGYSVSREKKESFPLTVTSAQKNPTAFYLCASSITGQRNYEQYFGPGTRLTVT.

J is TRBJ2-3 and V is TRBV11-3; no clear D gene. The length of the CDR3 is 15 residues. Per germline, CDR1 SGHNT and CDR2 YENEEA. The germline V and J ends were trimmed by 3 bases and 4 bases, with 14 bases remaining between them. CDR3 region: CASSLGGPSADTQYF. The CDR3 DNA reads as TGTGCCAGCAGCTTGGGCGGACCAAGCGCAGATACGCAGTATTTT.

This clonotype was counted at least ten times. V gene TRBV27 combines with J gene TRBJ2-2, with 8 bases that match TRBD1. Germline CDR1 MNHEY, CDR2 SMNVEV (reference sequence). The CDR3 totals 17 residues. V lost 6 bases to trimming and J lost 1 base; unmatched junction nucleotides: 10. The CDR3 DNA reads TGTGCCAGCAGCTTGGGGGCCGGGACAGGGAACACCGGGGAGCTGTTTTTT. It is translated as CASSLGAGTGNTGELFF.

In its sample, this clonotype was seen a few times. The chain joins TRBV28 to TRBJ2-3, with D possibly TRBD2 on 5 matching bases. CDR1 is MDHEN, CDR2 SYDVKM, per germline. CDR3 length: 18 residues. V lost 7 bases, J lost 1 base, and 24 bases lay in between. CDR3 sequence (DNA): TGTGCCAGCAACTCCGCCCCCAAACTAGGATGGGGCACAGATACGCAGTATTTT. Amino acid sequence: CASNSAPKLGWGTDTQYF.

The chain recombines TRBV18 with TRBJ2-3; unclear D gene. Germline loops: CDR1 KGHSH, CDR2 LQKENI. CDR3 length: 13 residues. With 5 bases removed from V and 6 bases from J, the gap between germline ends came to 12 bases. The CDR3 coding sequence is TGTGCCAGCTCATGGGGAACGGAGGATACGCAGTATTTT. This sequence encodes CASSWGTEDTQYF.

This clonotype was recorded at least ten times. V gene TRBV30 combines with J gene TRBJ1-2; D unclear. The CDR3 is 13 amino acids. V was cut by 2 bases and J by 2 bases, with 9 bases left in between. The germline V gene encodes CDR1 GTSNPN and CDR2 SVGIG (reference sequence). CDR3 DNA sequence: TGTGCCTGGAGTATGACTTCAAACTATGGCTACACCTTC. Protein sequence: CAWSMTSNYGYTF.

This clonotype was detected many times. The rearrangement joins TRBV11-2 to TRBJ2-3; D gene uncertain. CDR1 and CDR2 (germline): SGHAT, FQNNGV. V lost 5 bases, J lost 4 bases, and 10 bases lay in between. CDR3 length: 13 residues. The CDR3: CASSPPRPDTQYF. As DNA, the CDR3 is TGTGCCAGCAGCCCGCCCAGACCAGATACGCAGTATTTT.

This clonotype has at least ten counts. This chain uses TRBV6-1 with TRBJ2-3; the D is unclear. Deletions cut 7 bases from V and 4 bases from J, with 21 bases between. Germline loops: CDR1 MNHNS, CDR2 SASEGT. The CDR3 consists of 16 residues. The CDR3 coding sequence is TGTGCCAGCAACTCCCGAGGAAACTCGGAACCAGATACGCAGTATTTT. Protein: CASNSRGNSEPDTQYF.

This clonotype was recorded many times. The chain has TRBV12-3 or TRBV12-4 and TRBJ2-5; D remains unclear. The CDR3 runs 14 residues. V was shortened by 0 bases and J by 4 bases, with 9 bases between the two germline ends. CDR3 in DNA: TGTGCCAGCAGTTTAGCGCGTTCATTAGAGACCCAGTACTTC. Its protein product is CASSLARSLETQYF.

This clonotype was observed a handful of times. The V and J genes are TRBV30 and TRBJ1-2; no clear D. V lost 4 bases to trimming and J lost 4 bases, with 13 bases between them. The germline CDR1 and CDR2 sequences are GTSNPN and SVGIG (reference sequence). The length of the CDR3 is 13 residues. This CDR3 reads CAWIKGRGYGYTF. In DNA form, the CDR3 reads TGTGCCTGGATTAAAGGCCGGGGCTATGGCTACACCTTC. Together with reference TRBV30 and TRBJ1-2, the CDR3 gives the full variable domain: SQTIHQWPATLVQPVGSPLSLECTVEGTSNPNLYWYRQAAGRGLQLLFYSVGIGQISSEVPQNLSASRPQDRQFILSSKKLLLSDSGFYLCAWIKGRGYGYTFGSGTRLTVV.

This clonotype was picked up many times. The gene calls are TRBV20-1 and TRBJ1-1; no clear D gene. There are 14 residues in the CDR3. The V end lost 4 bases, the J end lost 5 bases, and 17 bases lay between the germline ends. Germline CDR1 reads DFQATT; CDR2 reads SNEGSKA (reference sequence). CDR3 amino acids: CSATLGGPVTEAFF. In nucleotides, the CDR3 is TGCAGTGCTACCCTAGGAGGGCCAGTTACTGAAGCTTTCTTT.

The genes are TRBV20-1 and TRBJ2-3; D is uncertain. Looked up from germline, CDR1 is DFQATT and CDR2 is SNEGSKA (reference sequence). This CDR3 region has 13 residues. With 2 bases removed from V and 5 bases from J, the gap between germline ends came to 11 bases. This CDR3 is CSARSGLGDTQYF. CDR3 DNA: TGCAGTGCTAGATCCGGGTTAGGAGATACGCAGTATTTT.

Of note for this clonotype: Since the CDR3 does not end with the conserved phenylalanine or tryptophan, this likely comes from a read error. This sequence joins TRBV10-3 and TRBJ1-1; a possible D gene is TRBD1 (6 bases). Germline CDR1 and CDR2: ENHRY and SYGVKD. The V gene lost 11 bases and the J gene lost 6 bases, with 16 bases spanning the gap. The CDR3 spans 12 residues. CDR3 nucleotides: TGTGCCTCGGGACAATTCGGAGCTGAAGCTTTCTCT. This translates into CASGQFGAEAFS.

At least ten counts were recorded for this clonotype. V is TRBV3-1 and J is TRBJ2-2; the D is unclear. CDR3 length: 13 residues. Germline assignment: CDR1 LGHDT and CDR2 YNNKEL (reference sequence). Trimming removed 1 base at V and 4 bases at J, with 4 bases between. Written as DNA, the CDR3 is TGTGCCAGCAGCCAAGTTGCCACCGGGGAGCTGTTTTTT. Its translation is CASSQVATGELFF.

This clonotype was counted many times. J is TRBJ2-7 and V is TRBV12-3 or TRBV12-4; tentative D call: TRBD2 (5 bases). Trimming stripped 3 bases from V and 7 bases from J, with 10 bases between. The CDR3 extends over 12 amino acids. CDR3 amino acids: CASSFVGGEQYF. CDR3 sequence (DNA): TGTGCCAGCAGTTTCGTTGGCGGGGAGCAGTACTTC.

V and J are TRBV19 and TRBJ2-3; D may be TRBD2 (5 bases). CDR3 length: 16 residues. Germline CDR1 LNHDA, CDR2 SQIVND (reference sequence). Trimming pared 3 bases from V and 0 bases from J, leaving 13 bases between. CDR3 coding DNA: TGTGCCAGTAGTATTTGGGGAGATCCCAGCACAGATACGCAGTATTTT. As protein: CASSIWGDPSTDTQYF. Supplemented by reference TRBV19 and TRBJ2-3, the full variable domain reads DGGITQSPKYLFRKEGQNVTLSCEQNLNHDAMYWYRQDPGQGLRLIYYSQIVNDFQKGDIAEGYSVSREKKESFPLTVTSAQKNPTAFYLCASSIWGDPSTDTQYFGPGTRLTVL.

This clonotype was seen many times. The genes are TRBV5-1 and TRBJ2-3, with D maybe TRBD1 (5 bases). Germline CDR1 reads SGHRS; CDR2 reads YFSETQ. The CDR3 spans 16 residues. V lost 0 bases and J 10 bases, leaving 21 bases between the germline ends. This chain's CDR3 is CASSLAPGPASQAQYF. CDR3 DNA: TGCGCCAGCAGCTTGGCCCCCGGACCCGCATCACAGGCGCAGTATTTT.

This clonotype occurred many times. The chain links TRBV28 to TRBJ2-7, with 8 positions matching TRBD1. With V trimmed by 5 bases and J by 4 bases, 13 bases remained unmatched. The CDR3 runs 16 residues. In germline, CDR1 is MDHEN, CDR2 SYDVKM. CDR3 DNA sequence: TGTGCCAGCAGTACCCCCCAAGACAGGGGCCTATACGAGCAGTACTTC. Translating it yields CASSTPQDRGLYEQYF.

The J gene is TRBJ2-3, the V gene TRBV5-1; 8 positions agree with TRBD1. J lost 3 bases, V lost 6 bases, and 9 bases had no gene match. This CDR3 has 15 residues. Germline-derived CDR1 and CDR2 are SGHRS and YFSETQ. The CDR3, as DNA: TGCGCCAGCAACGCCGCAGGGGGCGTAACAGATACGCAGTATTTT. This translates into CASNAAGGVTDTQYF.

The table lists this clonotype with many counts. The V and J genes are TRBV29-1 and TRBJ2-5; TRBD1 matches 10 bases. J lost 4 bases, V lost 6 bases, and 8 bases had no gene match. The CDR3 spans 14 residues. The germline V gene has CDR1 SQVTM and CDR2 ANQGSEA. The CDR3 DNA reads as TGCAGCGTAAGGACAGGGGGAATCGGAGAGACCCAGTACTTC. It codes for CSVRTGGIGETQYF.

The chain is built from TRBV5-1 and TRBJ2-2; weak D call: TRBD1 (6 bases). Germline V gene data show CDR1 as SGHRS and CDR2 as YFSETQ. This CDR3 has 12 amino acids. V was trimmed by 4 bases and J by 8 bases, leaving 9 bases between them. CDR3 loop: CASSKDSGELFF. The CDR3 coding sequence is TGCGCCAGCAGCAAGGACAGTGGGGAGCTGTTTTTT. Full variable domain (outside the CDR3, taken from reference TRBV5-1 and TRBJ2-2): KAGVTQTPRYLIKTRGQQVTLSCSPISGHRSVSWYQQTPGQGLQFLFEYFSETQRNKGNFPGRFSGRQFSNSRSEMNVSTLELGDSALYLCASSKDSGELFFGEGSRLTVL.

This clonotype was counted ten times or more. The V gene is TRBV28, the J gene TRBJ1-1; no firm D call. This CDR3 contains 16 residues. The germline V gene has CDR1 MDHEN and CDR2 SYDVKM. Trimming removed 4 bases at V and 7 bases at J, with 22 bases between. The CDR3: CASSSLPRGLHGEAFF. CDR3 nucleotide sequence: TGTGCCAGCAGTTCCCTCCCCCGGGGTCTACACGGTGAAGCTTTCTTT.

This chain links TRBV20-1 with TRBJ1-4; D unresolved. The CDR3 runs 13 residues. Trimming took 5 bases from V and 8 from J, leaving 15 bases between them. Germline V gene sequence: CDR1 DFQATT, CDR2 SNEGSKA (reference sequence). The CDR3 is CSALTEPEEKLFF. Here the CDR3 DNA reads TGCAGTGCTCTCACCGAACCGGAGGAAAAACTGTTTTTT.

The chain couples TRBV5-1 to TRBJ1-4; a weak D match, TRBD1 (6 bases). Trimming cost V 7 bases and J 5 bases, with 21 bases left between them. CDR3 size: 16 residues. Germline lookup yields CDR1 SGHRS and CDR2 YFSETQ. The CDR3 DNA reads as TGCGCCAGCGGAGAGTCGACAGGCCTTAGGAATGAAAAACTGTTTTTT. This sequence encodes CASGESTGLRNEKLFF.

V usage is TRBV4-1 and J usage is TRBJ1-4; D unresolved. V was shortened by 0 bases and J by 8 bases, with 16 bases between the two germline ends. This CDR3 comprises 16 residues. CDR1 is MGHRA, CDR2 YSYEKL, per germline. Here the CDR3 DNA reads TGCGCCAGCAGCCAAGAGAGATGGCAGTCGTACGAAAAACTGTTTTTT. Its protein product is CASSQERWQSYEKLFF.